This T cell receptor beta chain was observed in a study of T cells in Graves' hyperthyroidism and ophthalmopathy. Authors of the study amplified TCR beta CDR3 regions from RNA transcripts. Carried out on the TCR CDR3, a first-round RT-PCR used the HTBI primer set. TCRdb reprocessed the multiplex PCR reads with MiXCR, giving one entry per CDR3 protein. This table has some 690,000 distinct CDR3 sequences, roughly a sixth appearing once. This clonotype was seen more than once but under ten times. The germline CDR1 and CDR2 sequences are SGHDN and FVKESK. Deletions cut 1 base from V and 4 bases from J, with 11 bases between. This CDR3 has 15 residues.

V is TRBV14 and J is TRBJ2-1, with D perhaps TRBD1 (6 bases). The TCR originated in a man aged 50-60 years with Graves' hyperthyroidism. The specimen was blood. The CDR3 DNA reads TGTGCCAGCAGCCAAGCTGGGGGCCGGTACAATGAGCAGTTCTTC. It is translated as CASSQAGGRYNEQFF.